This TCR beta chain was profiled in a study of T cell changes during pregnancy in multiple sclerosis. TCRdb's copy holds only in-frame clones and misses some; the assay was immunoSEQ multiplex PCR. The repertoire holds around 40,000 clones, with 85% to 90% as singletons. The CDR3 loop spans 14 amino acids. V shed 3 bases and J shed 4 bases, with 10 bases lying between them. Germline V gives CDR1 MNHEY, CDR2 SVGAGI. This clone has a single count. The sequence came from a female donor with multiple sclerosis, enrolled in a pregnancy study. The J gene is TRBJ1-5, the V gene TRBV6-5; D gene uncertain. Sequencing was performed on CD4+ T cells from peripheral blood mononuclear cells, taken in the first trimester of pregnancy. CDR3 sequence: CASSYGGANQPQHF. DNA of the CDR3: TGTGCCAGCAGTTATGGTGGAGCGAATCAGCCCCAGCATTTT.